The T cell receptor (beta chain) under discussion was sequenced for a study of T cell responses to AZD1222 COVID-19 vaccine (dated by TCRdb to the early 2020s). About the investigation overall: AZD1222 recipients whose second dose came at about 4 weeks and those whose second dose came at about 12 weeks were combined into one group, since spike-specific TCR depth and breadth did not differ between the two schedules. A total of 233 trial participants underwent TCR sequencing, of whom some 210 received two doses of AZD1222 and some 26 received two doses of the MenACWY control vaccine. Trial participants were enrolled by age into subgroups of 18-55, 56-69 and 70-plus years, and around 150, 29 and 61 TCR-sequenced participants, respectively, were included in these subgroups.

On the study overall, not on this receptor specifically: After two AZD1222 doses, both the breadth and the depth of spike-specific TCRs were significantly higher than at day 0 and than in MenACWY recipients. Conclusions about previously exposed vaccinees are limited, since just a handful of AZD1222 recipients were seropositive for SARS-CoV-2 at baseline. Most participants were white British and females outnumbered males, and the authors suggested that clonal diversity may have been underestimated. Because no samples from the day 14 peak response were available, repertoires could be characterized only after the peak T cell response. Vaccine-associated CD4 TCRs spanned the whole spike protein, with dominant responses in regions 160-218 and 743-854. Nearly half of unique spike-specific TCRs reportedly recognized epitopes outside regions mutated in the B.1.351 and B.1.1.7 variants. The 56-69-year group was small, and its depth increase did not reach significance, likely because of low power.

The CDR3 regions of human TCRbeta chains were analyzed by immunosequencing. The study's processing was this. TCRs in the repertoires were matched against a reference library of SARS-CoV-2-specific TCRs that had been generated with the MIRA antigen-specificity platform. Breadth was defined as the fraction of unique TCRs that were SARS-CoV-2-associated. Depth was defined as the fraction of total T cells that were SARS-CoV-2-associated. Using the MIRA data, each spike-specific TCR was mapped to the spike region that the TCR reacts to and placed in a CD4 or CD8 class. Log10-transformed breadth and depth values were compared by one-way ANOVA with Sidak's multiple comparisons tests. TCRdb provides this immuneACCESS table in a form limited to in-frame rearrangements. Some clones are lacking; in checked studies, under half of them reflect an unresolved V gene, and why the rest are absent is not known. V and J calls and clone size are copied from that table; D and trimming were computed from the DNA. The sample table records fewer than 110,000 clones; about 90% of these occur just once. The top ten constitute around 4.8% of the sample.

This sample's time point label indicates: baseline before first vaccination. Vaccinee samples were obtained from the UK trials COV001 and COV002, which included a single-blind randomized controlled phase 2/3 trial of AZD1222 (ChAdOx1 nCoV-19) in healthy adults. For TCRbeta chain sequencing, PBMC samples were collected from trial participants at day 0 and at day 28 after the second dose. The junction shows trimming of 2 bases on V and 0 bases on J, plus 8 bases between the germline ends. Taken from cysteine to phenylalanine, the CDR3 has 14 residues. The read is trimmed to its CDR3 DNA, 42 bases read in frame from base 1. The germline V gene encodes CDR1 WNHNN and CDR2 SYGVQD (reference sequence). A word on this clone: Its cognate antigen has yet to be identified. Base qualities are not recorded, but no much larger clone differs from it by a single base.

This TCR was sampled from an adult in good health. Recombination linked TRBV10-1 to TRBJ2-7, and possibly TRBD2, on 5 matching bases. The sequencing here drew on peripheral blood, taken on day 0 of AZD1222 vaccination. The DNA is as follows: TGCGCCAGCAGTGAGGAGGGTCGCTCCTACGAGCAGTACTTC. It codes for CASSEEGRSYEQYF.